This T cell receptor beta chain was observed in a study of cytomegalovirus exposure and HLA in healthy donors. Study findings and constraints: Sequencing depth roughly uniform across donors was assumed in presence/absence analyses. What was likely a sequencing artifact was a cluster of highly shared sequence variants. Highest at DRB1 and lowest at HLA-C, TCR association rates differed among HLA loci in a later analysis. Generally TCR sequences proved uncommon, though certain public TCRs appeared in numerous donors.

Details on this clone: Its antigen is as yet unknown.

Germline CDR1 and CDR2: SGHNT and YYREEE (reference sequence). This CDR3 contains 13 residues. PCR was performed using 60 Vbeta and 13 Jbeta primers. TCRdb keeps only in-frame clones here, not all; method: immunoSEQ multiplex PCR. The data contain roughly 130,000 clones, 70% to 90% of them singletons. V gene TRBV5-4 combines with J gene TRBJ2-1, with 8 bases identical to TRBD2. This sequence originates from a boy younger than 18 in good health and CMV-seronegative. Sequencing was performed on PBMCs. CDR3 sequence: CTTAGGGLDEQFF. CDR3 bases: TGTACAACGGCGGGGGGCGGGTTGGATGAGCAGTTCTTC.